Following are 32 T cell receptor beta chains from one sample sequenced in a study of technical replicates of blood from a handful of donors. Produced via immunoSEQ multiplex PCR; TCRdb's table is partial and in-frame only. The data show 60,000 to 90,000 clones, about 95% seen once. The sequenced material came from T cells isolated from PBMCs. The receptor source for this set is a human donor in good health.

V usage is TRBV7-2 and J usage is TRBJ2-5; 8 bases match TRBD2. Germline V gene lookup returns CDR1 SGHTA and CDR2 FQGNSA. The CDR3 totals 13 residues. With 3 bases clipped from V and 5 bases from J, the junction kept 2 bases outside the gene matches. For the CDR3, the DNA is TGTGCCAGCAGCTTTAGCGGGGAGGAGACCCAGTACTTC. The encoded protein is CASSFSGEETQYF.

The rearrangement joins TRBV2 to TRBJ1-2, with 7 bases that match TRBD1. The CDR3 runs 13 residues. The germline gives CDR1 SNHLY, CDR2 FYNNEI. The trim removed 6 bases at V and 8 bases at J, leaving 9 bases unmatched. The CDR3 reads CASRQQGLTGYTF. The CDR3 coding sequence is TGTGCCAGCAGACAACAGGGGCTGACGGGCTACACCTTC.

This clone appeared a single time. The chain employs TRBV4-1 and TRBJ1-2; possibly TRBD1 for D (5 bases). Per the germline V gene, CDR1 is MGHRA and CDR2 is YSYEKL. V shed 7 bases and J shed 2 bases, with 23 bases lying between them. The CDR3 loop spans 17 amino acids. The CDR3 nucleotides are TGCGCCAGCAACCCCGAAACTGGCAGGGTGGGGAACTATGGCTACACCTTC. Protein product: CASNPETGRVGNYGYTF.

The chain uses TRBV29-1 and TRBJ1-1; weak D call: TRBD1 (6 bases). There are 12 residues in the CDR3. Germline V lookup: CDR1 SQVTM, CDR2 ANQGSEA. The V and J ends lost 6 bases and 1 base respectively, with 9 bases between them. This CDR3 is CSVPRGNTEAFF. The CDR3 region has the DNA TGCAGCGTCCCCAGGGGGAACACTGAAGCTTTCTTT.

This clone was seen more than once but under ten times. The chain couples TRBV18 to TRBJ1-1, with D possibly TRBD1 on 5 matching bases. V was pared by 2 bases and J by 3 bases, with 10 bases between. CDR3 length: 14 residues. Germline CDR1 and CDR2: KGHSH and LQKENI. As DNA, the CDR3 is TGTGCCAGCTCACCAGCTCGGGGGGACACTGAAGCTTTCTTT. Its protein product is CASSPARGDTEAFF.

The V gene is TRBV6-5, the J gene TRBJ2-5; D is ambiguous. Per the germline V gene, CDR1 is MNHEY and CDR2 is SVGAGI. V was clipped by 0 bases and J by 2 bases, with 7 bases between them. The CDR3 has 14 amino acids. The CDR3 nucleotides read TGTGCCAGCAGTTACTCGCGGTTTCAAGAGACCCAGTACTTC. Protein sequence: CASSYSRFQETQYF.

The chain recombines TRBV2 with TRBJ2-7; 9 positions agree with TRBD1. Germline-derived CDR1 and CDR2 are SNHLY and FYNNEI. With 6 bases clipped from V and 2 bases from J, the junction kept 5 bases outside the gene matches. This CDR3 is 14 amino acids long. CDR3 bases: TGTGCCAGCAGCTTACAGGGGGCGGCCTACGAGCAGTACTTC. Encoded protein: CASSLQGAAYEQYF.

The rearrangement joins TRBV11-2 to TRBJ2-1; 7 bases align to TRBD2. From germline, CDR1 is SGHAT and CDR2 FQNNGV. CDR3 size: 15 residues. V was pared by 3 bases and J by 6 bases, with 8 bases of the junction left unmatched. In nucleotides, the CDR3 is TGTGCCAGCAGCTTTGCGGGAGCCGTGGGCAATGAGCAGTTCTTC. Protein product: CASSFAGAVGNEQFF.

The chain is built from TRBV5-1 and TRBJ2-7, with 10 bases that match TRBD1. CDR3 length: 15 amino acids. V lost 5 bases to trimming and J lost 2 bases; unmatched junction nucleotides: 7. The germline V gene has CDR1 SGHRS and CDR2 YFSETQ. Here the CDR3 reads CASRGKTGGTYEQYF. In DNA, the CDR3 is TGCGCCAGCAGGGGAAAGACAGGGGGCACCTACGAGCAGTACTTC.

The chain employs TRBV14 and TRBJ2-1; tentatively, D is TRBD1 (6 bases). The CDR3 contains 15 residues. Germline V gene data show CDR1 as SGHDN and CDR2 as FVKESK. V was shortened by 5 bases and J by 4 bases, with 15 bases between the two germline ends. The CDR3 DNA reads as TGTGCCAGCAGCTTAACAGGGCGGAGGTACAATGAGCAGTTCTTC. Translated: CASSLTGRRYNEQFF.

This chain uses TRBV19 with TRBJ2-1; TRBD2 matches at 10 bases. V shed 6 bases and J 12 bases; nucleotides not matched to a gene: 17. The length of the CDR3 is 16 residues. Germline CDR1 and CDR2: LNHDA and SQIVND (reference sequence). The chain's CDR3 is CASRLSVAGGPRRQFF. In DNA form, the CDR3 reads TGTGCCAGTAGGCTCTCTGTAGCGGGAGGTCCAAGAAGGCAGTTCTTC. Based on the CDR3 plus reference TRBV19 and TRBJ2-1, the full variable domain is DGGITQSPKYLFRKEGQNVTLSCEQNLNHDAMYWYRQDPGQGLRLIYYSQIVNDFQKGDIAEGYSVSREKKESFPLTVTSAQKNPTAFYLCASRLSVAGGPRRQFFGPGTRLTVL.

This chain links TRBV6-5 with TRBJ2-7; D possibly corresponds to TRBD2 (5 bases). V lost 0 bases and J lost 6, with 12 bases in between. The germline V gene has CDR1 MNHEY and CDR2 SVGAGI. The CDR3 sequence is 14 residues long. This chain's CDR3 is CASSYSVTAGEQYF. CDR3 in DNA: TGTGCCAGCAGTTACTCAGTTACCGCGGGCGAGCAGTACTTC.

The V gene is TRBV28, the J gene TRBJ2-7; D is possibly TRBD1 (5 bases). CDR3 length equals 15 residues. From germline, CDR1 is MDHEN and CDR2 SYDVKM. The V and J ends lost 5 bases and 4 bases respectively, with 18 bases between them. This CDR3 reads CASSMQGPTSYEQYF. The CDR3 nucleotides read TGTGCCAGCAGTATGCAGGGCCCCACCAGTTACGAGCAGTACTTC.

The chain is built from TRBV7-9 and TRBJ1-1, with D perhaps TRBD1 (6 bases). The CDR3 consists of 13 residues. V lost 5 bases and J lost 4, with 11 bases in between. Germline V gene data show CDR1 as SEHNR and CDR2 as FQNEAQ (reference sequence). CDR3 protein: CASSPQGGTEAFF. As DNA, the CDR3 is TGTGCCAGCAGCCCCCAAGGGGGCACTGAAGCTTTCTTT.

This clone was detected only once. The rearrangement links TRBV9 to TRBJ1-3; D unresolved. This CDR3 contains 15 residues. V was pared by 0 bases and J by 3 bases, with 10 bases between. Germline V gene data show CDR1 as SGDLS and CDR2 as YYNGEE. In nucleotides, the CDR3 is TGTGCCAGCAGCGTAGCTGAGGGTCGTGGAAACACCATATATTTT. Its protein is CASSVAEGRGNTIYF.

The table lists this clone with a count of one. CDR3 DNA: TGTGCCAGCAGCTTGGGAGCGGGCCAGTACAATGAGCAGTTCTTC. Its translation: CASSLGAGQYNEQFF. The chain is built from TRBV5-4 and TRBJ2-1; weak D call: TRBD2 (6 bases). The CDR3 extends over 15 amino acids. The V and J ends lost 0 bases and 4 bases respectively, with 11 bases between them. Per germline, CDR1 SGHNT and CDR2 YYREEE (reference sequence).

This chain joins TRBV7-2 and TRBJ2-7, with 10 bases identical to TRBD1. Germline-derived CDR1 and CDR2 are SGHTA and FQGNSA. This CDR3 is 16 amino acids long. After removal of 3 bases from V and 0 bases from J, the junction contained 5 bases not matched to a gene. The CDR3 spells CASSFRTGGSSYEQYF. The CDR3 coding sequence is TGTGCCAGCAGCTTTAGGACAGGGGGAAGCTCCTACGAGCAGTACTTC.

This chain joins TRBV5-6 and TRBJ1-6; TRBD1 might be the D (5 bases). V lost 2 bases to trimming and J lost 6 bases, with 18 bases between them. This CDR3 contains 17 residues. Germline-derived CDR1 and CDR2 are SGHDT and YYEEEE. CDR3 amino acids: CASSFSAYGGSNSPLHF. The DNA of the CDR3 is TGTGCCAGCAGCTTTTCAGCCTACGGGGGAAGTAATTCACCCCTCCACTTT.

The CDR3 DNA reads TGCGCCAGCAGCCTAGAATTGAGCAGCTCCTACGAGCAGTACTTC. Translating gives CASSLELSSSYEQYF. The J gene is TRBJ2-7, the V gene TRBV5-1; D gene unclear. The CDR3 contains 15 residues. Looked up from germline, CDR1 is SGHRS and CDR2 is YFSETQ. The V gene lost 4 bases and the J gene lost 0 bases, with 14 bases spanning the gap.

The rearrangement joins TRBV15 to TRBJ2-1; TRBD2 agrees at 10 bases. CDR1 is LNHNV and CDR2 is YYDKDF in the germline V gene (reference sequence). The CDR3 has 16 residues. J gave up 5 bases and V 3 bases, and 7 bases lay outside the gene matches. The CDR3 protein is CATSSLTSGINNEQFF. The CDR3 region has the DNA TGTGCCACCAGCAGCCTAACTAGCGGGATAAACAATGAGCAGTTCTTC.

The chain recombines TRBV29-1 with TRBJ1-1, with a weak D call TRBD1 (5 bases). This CDR3 comprises 13 residues. V dropped 4 bases and J dropped 1 base, with 10 bases sitting between them. CDR1 and CDR2 (germline): SQVTM, ANQGSEA. In nucleotides, the CDR3 is TGCAGCGTTGTTGGGAGGGGGAACACTGAAGCTTTCTTT. This translates into CSVVGRGNTEAFF.

This chain links TRBV10-3 with TRBJ2-5; D is uncertain. CDR3 length: 15 residues. Germline CDR1 ENHRY, CDR2 SYGVKD. The ends were cut back, 8 bases at V and 2 bases at J, with 18 bases in the middle. CDR3 sequence: CAIGEPRLIQETQYF. DNA of the CDR3: TGTGCCATCGGAGAACCGAGACTTATACAAGAGACCCAGTACTTC.

The chain links TRBV18 to TRBJ1-5; D might be TRBD1 (6 bases). Germline CDR1 and CDR2: KGHSH and LQKENI. V was clipped by 6 bases and J by 2 bases, with 20 bases between them. The CDR3 loop spans 17 amino acids. Here the CDR3 DNA reads TGTGCCAGCTCCCCTTTCGAGGCCCGGACAGGCAATCAGCCCCAGCATTTT. Translating it yields CASSPFEARTGNQPQHF. Full variable domain (missing parts from reference TRBV18 and TRBJ1-5): NAGVMQNPRHLVRRRGQEARLRCSPMKGHSHVYWYRQLPEEGLKFMVYLQKENIIDESGMPKERFSAEFPKEGPSILRIQQVVRGDSAAYFCASSPFEARTGNQPQHFGDGTRLSIL.

The rearrangement joins TRBV4-2 to TRBJ2-3, with a weak D call TRBD1 (8 bases). Germline-derived CDR1 and CDR2 are LGHNA and YNFKEQ. V was shortened by 0 bases and J by 2 bases, with 18 bases between the two germline ends. The CDR3 spans 18 residues. The DNA of the CDR3 is TGTGCCAGCAGCCAAGAGGGTACAGGGGGGGCAACCACAGATACGCAGTATTTT. It translates to CASSQEGTGGATTDTQYF.

The chain uses TRBV28 and TRBJ1-1; D remains ambiguous. The CDR3 totals 13 residues. V gave up 2 bases and J gave up 0 bases, with 4 bases separating them. The V gene's germline CDR1 is MDHEN and CDR2 SYDVKM. CDR3 in amino acids: CASSLRVNTEAFF. For the CDR3, the DNA is TGTGCCAGCAGTTTACGGGTGAACACTGAAGCTTTCTTT.

The chain couples TRBV30 to TRBJ1-4; 8 bases are a match to TRBD1. CDR3 length: 14 amino acids. CDR1 and CDR2 from the germline V gene are GTSNPN and SVGIG (reference sequence). The V gene end was trimmed by 1 base and the J gene end by 10 bases; junction bases not matched to a gene: 8. The CDR3, as DNA: TGTGCCTGGAGTGCGGGACAGGTGTGGGGAAAACTGTTTTTT. Translation: CAWSAGQVWGKLFF.

The chain links TRBV6-5 to TRBJ1-5; possible D gene TRBD1, 6 bases. Trimming removed 7 bases from V and 0 bases from J, with 10 bases in between. This CDR3 has 14 amino acids. Germline V gives CDR1 MNHEY, CDR2 SVGAGI. As DNA, the CDR3 is TGTGCCAGCAAGACAGGATATAGCAATCAGCCCCAGCATTTT. Translation: CASKTGYSNQPQHF.

The V gene is TRBV6-1, the J gene TRBJ1-2; 7 nucleotides match TRBD1. This CDR3 is built from 13 residues. Germline V gene data show CDR1 as MNHNS and CDR2 as SASEGT. V dropped 9 bases and J dropped 5; count of bases not matched to a gene: 9. The DNA for the CDR3 is TGTGCCAGTTCACAACACAGGGGTTATGGCTACACCTTC. This encodes CASSQHRGYGYTF.

Here the CDR3 reads CASSSSGPYEQYF. DNA of the CDR3: TGTGCCAGCAGTTCTAGCGGACCCTACGAGCAGTACTTC. The chain recombines TRBV27 with TRBJ2-7, with 7 bases matching TRBD2. The V gene end was trimmed by 4 bases and the J gene end by 2 bases; junction bases not matched to a gene: 2. Per the germline V gene, CDR1 is MNHEY and CDR2 is SMNVEV (reference sequence). This CDR3 contains 13 residues.

This clone is a singleton in its sample. The V gene is TRBV6-5, the J gene TRBJ1-1; D gene uncertain. The CDR3 sequence is 12 residues long. V lost 2 bases to trimming and J lost 7 bases, with 8 bases between them. CDR1 is MNHEY and CDR2 is SVGAGI in the germline V gene. For the CDR3, the DNA is TGTGCCAGCAGTTACGGGCCGGATGAAGCTTTCTTT. Its translation is CASSYGPDEAFF.

The chain has TRBV7-6 and TRBJ1-5, with D possibly TRBD1 on 6 matching bases. This CDR3 region has 17 residues. Trimming pared 5 bases from V and 1 base from J, leaving 18 bases between. CDR1 SGHVS and CDR2 FNYEAQ come from the germline V gene. CDR3 protein: CASSPEAGVWSNQPQHF. The CDR3 DNA is TGTGCCAGCAGCCCTGAGGCAGGGGTGTGGAGCAATCAGCCCCAGCATTTT.

The chain uses TRBV7-9 and TRBJ1-1; TRBD1 matches 7 bases. The length of the CDR3 is 13 residues. The germline V gene has CDR1 SEHNR and CDR2 FQNEAQ (reference sequence). Trimming at V came to 4 bases and at J to 11 bases, leaving 10 bases not matched to a gene. CDR3 DNA sequence: TGTGCCAGCAGCTCTGGTGACAGGGTGGTCGCTTTCTTT. Translation: CASSSGDRVVAFF.